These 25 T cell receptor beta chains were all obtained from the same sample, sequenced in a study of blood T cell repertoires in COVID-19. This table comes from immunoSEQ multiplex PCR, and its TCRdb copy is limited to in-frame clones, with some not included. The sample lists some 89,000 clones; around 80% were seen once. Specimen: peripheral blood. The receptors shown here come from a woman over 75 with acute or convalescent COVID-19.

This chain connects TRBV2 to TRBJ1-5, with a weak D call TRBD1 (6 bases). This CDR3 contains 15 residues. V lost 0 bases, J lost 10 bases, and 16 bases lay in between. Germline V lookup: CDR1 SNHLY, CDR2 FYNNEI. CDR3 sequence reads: CASSEAPGTSGPQHF. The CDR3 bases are TGTGCCAGCAGTGAAGCGCCAGGGACATCCGGCCCCCAGCATTTT.

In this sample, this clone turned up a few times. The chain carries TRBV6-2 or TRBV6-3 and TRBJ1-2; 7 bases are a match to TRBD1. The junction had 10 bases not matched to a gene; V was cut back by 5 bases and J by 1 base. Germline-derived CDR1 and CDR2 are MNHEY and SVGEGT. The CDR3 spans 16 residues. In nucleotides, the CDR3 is TGTGCCAGCAGTCTTCCGAGGGGGCGCATTAACTATGGCTACACCTTC. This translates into CASSLPRGRINYGYTF.

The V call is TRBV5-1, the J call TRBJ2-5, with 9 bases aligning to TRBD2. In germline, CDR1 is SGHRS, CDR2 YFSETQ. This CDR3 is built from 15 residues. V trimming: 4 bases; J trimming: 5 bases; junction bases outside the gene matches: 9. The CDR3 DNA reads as TGCGCCAGCAGCCCGTCGGGAGCGGGAGGTGAGACCCAGTACTTC. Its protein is CASSPSGAGGETQYF.

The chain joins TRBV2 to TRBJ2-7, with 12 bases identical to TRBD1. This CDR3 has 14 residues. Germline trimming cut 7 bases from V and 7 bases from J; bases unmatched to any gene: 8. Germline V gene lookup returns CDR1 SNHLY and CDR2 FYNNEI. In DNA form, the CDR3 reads TGTGCCAGCATTCCGGGACAGGGGGCGGCTGAGCAGTACTTC. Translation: CASIPGQGAAEQYF.

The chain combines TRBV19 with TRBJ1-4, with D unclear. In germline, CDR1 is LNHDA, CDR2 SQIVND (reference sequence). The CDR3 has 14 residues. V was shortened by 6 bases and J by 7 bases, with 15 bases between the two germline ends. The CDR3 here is CASSQRDGVEKLFF. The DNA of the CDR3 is TGTGCCAGTAGCCAAAGAGACGGAGTTGAAAAACTGTTTTTT.

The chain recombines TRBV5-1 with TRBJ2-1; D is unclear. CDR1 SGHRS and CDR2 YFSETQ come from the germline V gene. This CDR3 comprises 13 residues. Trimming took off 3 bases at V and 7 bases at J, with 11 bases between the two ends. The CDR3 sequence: CASSSVVLNEQFF. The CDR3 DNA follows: TGCGCCAGCAGCTCAGTCGTCCTGAATGAGCAGTTCTTC.

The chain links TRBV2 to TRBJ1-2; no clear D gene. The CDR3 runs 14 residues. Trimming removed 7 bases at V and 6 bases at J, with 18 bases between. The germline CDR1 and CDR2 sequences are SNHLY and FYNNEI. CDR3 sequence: CASIERESVNGYTF. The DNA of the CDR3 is TGTGCCAGCATCGAAAGGGAGAGTGTGAATGGCTACACCTTC.

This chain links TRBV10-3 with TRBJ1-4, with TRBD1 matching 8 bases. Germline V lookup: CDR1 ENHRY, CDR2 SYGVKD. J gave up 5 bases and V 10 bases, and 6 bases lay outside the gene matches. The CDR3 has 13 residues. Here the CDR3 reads CATGRDRNEKLFF. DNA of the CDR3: TGTGCCACCGGGCGGGACAGGAATGAAAAACTGTTTTTT.

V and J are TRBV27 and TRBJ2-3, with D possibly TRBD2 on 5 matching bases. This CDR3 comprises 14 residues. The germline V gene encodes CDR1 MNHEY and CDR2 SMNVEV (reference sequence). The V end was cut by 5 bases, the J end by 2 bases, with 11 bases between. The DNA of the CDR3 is TGTGCCAGCAGTGACTATTCTTACACAGATACGCAGTATTTT. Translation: CASSDYSYTDTQYF.

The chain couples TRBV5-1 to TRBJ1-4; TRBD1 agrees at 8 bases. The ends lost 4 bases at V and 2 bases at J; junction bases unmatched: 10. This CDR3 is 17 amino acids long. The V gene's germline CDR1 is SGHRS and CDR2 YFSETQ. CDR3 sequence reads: CASSQRTGLGTNEKLFF. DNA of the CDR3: TGCGCCAGCAGCCAACGGACAGGGCTGGGCACTAATGAAAAACTGTTTTTT.

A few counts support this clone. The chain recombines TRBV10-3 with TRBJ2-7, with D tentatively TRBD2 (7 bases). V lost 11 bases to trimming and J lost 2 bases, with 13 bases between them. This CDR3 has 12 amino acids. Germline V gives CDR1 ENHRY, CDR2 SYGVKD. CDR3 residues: CAGGGTTYEQYF. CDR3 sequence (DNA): TGTGCCGGGGGCGGGACTACCTACGAGCAGTACTTC.

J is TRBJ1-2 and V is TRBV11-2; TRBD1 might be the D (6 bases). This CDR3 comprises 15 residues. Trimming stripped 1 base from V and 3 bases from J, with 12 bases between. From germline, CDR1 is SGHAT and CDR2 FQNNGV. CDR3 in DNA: TGTGCCAGCAGCTTAGCAGATGGGGGCGACTATGGCTACACCTTC. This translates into CASSLADGGDYGYTF.

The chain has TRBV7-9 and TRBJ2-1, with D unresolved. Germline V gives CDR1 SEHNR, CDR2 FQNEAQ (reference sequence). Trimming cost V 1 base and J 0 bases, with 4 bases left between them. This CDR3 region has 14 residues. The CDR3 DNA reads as TGTGCCAGCAGCTTAGAGAGCTCCTACAATGAGCAGTTCTTC. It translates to CASSLESSYNEQFF.

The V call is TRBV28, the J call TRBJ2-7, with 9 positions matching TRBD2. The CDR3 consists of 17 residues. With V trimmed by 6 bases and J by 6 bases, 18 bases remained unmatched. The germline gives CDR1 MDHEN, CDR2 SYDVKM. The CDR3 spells CASSGPTSGTHVREQYF. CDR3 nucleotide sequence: TGTGCCAGCAGCGGCCCGACTAGCGGAACCCATGTACGCGAGCAGTACTTC.

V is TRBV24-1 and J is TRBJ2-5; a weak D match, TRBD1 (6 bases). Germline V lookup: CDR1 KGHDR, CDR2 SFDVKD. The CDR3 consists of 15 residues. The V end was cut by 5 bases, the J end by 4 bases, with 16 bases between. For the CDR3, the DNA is TGTGCCACCAGTGGGGGGCAGGGGAGTCGAGAGACCCAGTACTTC. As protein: CATSGGQGSRETQYF.

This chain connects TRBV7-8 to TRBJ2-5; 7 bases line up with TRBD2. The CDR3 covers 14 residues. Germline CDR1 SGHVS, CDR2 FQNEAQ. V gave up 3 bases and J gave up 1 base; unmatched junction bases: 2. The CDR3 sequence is CASSFLAAQETQYF. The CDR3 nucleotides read TGTGCCAGCAGCTTTCTAGCGGCCCAAGAGACCCAGTACTTC.

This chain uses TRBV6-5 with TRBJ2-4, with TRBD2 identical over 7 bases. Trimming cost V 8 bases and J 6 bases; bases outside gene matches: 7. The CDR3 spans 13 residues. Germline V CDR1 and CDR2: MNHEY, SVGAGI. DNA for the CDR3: TGTGCCAGCGTGGACGGGGGGAGAAACATTCAGTACTTC. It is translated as CASVDGGRNIQYF.

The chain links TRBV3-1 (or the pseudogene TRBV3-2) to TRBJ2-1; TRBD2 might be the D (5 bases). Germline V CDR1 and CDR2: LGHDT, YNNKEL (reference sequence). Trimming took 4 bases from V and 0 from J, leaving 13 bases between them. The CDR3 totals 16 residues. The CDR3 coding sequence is TGTGCCAGCAGCCCGCTAGCAATAAGCTCCTACAATGAGCAGTTCTTC. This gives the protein CASSPLAISSYNEQFF.

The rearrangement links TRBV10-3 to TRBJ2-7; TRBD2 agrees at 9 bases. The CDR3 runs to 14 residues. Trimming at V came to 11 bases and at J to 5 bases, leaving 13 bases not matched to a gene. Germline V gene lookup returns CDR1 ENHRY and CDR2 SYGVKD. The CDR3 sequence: CALSAGGRGDEQYF. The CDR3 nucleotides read TGTGCCTTATCAGCGGGGGGCAGGGGGGACGAGCAGTACTTC.

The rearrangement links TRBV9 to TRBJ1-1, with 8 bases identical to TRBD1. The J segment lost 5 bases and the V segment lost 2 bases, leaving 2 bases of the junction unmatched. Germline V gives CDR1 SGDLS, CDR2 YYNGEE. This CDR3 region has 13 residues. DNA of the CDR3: TGTGCCAGCAGCGTTCGACAGGGGACTGAAGCTTTCTTT. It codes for CASSVRQGTEAFF.

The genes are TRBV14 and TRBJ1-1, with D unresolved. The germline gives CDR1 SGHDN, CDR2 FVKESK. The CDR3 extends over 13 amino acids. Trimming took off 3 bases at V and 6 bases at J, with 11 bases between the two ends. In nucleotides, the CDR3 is TGTGCCAGCAGCCATCTGGATAGCGCTGAAGCTTTCTTT. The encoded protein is CASSHLDSAEAFF.

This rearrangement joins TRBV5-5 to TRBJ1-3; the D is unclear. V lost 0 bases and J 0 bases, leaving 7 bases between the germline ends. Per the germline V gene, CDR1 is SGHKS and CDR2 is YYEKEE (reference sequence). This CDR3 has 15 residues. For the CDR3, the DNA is TGTGCCAGCAGCTTGGTTGCCAGCTCTGGAAACACCATATATTTT. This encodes CASSLVASSGNTIYF.

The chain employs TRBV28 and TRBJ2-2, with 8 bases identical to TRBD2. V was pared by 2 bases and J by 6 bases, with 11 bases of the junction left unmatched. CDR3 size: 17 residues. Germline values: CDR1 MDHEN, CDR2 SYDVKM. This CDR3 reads CASSLSAGGIGSGELFF. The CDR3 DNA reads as TGTGCCAGCAGTTTAAGTGCGGGAGGAATCGGTTCCGGGGAGCTGTTTTTT.

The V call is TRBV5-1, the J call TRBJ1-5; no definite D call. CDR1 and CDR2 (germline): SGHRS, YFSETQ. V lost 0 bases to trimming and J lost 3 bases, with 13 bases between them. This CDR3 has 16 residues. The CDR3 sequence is CASSLGAMDSNQPQHF. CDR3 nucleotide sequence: TGCGCCAGCAGCTTGGGGGCCATGGACTCCAATCAGCCCCAGCATTTT.

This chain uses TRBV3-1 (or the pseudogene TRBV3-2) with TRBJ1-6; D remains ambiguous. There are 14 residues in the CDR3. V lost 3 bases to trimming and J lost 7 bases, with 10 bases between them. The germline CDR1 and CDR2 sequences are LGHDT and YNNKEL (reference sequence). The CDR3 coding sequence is TGTGCCAGCAGCCATTACTCGGAGAATTCACCCCTCCACTTT. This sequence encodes CASSHYSENSPLHF.